This is a list of T cell receptor beta chains from one sample in a study of early T cells in non-severe SARS-CoV-2 infection. TCRdb redid the calling of the 5' RACE reads with MiXCR, one entry per CDR3 protein. The table lists under 70,000 distinct CDR3 sequences, 4.9% of them singletons. The sample was whole blood. Every receptor here comes from an adult who was a healthcare worker with PCR-confirmed SARS-CoV-2 infection or an uninfected control (not recorded which). Both conserved end residues are part of each CDR3.

>TRBJ1-1|TRBV7-2
CASSFKGTTTEAFF
>TRBJ2-7|TRBV7-8
CASSSRKGGPYEQYF
>TRBJ2-3|TRBV9
CASSDPNSGTSGGASTDTQYF
>TRBJ2-2|TRBV20-1
CSARVVGVRTGELFF
>TRBJ2-1|TRBV5-8
CASSFSDIYNEQFF
>TRBJ1-6|TRBV5-1
CASSGGTVNSPLHF
>TRBJ2-3|TRBV5-1
CASSSGTLDTDTQYF
>TRBJ1-1|TRBV20-1
CSASFWAGVNTEAFF
>TRBJ1-6|TRBV3-1
CASSPGPRGDSPLHF
>TRBJ2-1|TRBV5-4
CASSLAAGASNEQFF
>TRBJ1-1|TRBV24-1
CATSESMNTEAFF
>TRBJ1-5|TRBV7-2
CASSGGDRNQPQHF
>TRBJ2-7|TRBV20-1
CSARAGASYEQYF
>TRBJ2-7|TRBV25-1
CASSEAAGEQYF
>TRBJ2-3|TRBV15
CATSRDRTDTQYF
>TRBJ2-2|TRBV19
CASSYPPGELFF
>TRBJ2-5|TRBV6-6
CASSDTNQETQYF
>TRBJ2-3|TRBV3-1
CASSRNRESDTQYF